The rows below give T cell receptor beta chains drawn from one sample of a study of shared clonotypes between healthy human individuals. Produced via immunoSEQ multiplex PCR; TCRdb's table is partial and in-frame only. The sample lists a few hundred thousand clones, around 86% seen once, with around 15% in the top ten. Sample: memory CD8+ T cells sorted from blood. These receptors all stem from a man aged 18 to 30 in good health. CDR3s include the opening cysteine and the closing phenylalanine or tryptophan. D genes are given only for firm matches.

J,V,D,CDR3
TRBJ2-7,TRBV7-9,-,CASSPQGPYEQYF
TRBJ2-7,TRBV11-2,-,CASSLEWRYSYEQYF
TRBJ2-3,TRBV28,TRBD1,CASSSAGTGLTDTQYF
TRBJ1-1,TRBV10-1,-,CASSESGHLNTEAFF
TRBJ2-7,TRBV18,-,CASSPRGLGGRQYEQYF
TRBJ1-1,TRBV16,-,CASSQQGGENTEAFF
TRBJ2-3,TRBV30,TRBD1,CAWSRTGSSTDTQYF
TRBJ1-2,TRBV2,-,CASTQGGIYGYTF
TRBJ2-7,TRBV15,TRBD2,CATSRWGGSGSSYEQYF
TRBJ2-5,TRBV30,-,CAGTGETQYF
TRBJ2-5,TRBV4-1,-,CASSQGPGVETQYF
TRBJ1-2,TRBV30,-,CAWIPGGLYGYTF
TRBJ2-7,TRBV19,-,CASSPEISWGYEQYF
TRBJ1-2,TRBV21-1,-,CASSTGEGQGVEGYTF
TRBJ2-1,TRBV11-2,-,CASSLVVHNEQFF
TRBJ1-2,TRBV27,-,CASSLQGSASYGYTF
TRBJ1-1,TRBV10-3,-,CAISVRRDTEAFF
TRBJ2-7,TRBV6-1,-,CASSVRGIRTDEQYF
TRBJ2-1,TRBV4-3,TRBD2,CASSQRLAGDNEQFF
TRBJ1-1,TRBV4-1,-,CASSHGGGANTEAFF
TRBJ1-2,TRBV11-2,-,CASSGGYGYTF
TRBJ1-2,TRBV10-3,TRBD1,CAISAVGTDLYGYTF
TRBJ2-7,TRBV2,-,CASWRGSSYEQYF
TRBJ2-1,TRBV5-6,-,CASSLGTGPSHEQFF
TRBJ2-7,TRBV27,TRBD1,CASSLMGQGPYEQYF
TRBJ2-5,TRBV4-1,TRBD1,CASSRGQGPRETQYF
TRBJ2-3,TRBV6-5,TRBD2,CASSYSAGGTDTQYF